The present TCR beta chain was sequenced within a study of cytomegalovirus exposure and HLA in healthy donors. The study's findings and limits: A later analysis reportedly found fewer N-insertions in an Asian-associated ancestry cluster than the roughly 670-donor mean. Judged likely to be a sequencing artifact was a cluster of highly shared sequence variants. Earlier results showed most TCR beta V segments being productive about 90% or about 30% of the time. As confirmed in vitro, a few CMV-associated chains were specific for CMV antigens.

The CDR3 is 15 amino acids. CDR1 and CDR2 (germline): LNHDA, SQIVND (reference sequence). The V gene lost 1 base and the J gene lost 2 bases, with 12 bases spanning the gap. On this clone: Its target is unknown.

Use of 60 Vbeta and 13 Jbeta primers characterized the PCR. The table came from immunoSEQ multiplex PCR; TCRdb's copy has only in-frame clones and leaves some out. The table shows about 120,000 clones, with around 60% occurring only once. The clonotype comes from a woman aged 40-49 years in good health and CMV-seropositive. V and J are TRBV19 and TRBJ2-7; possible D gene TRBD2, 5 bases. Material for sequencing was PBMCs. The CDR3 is CASSIAGTYTYEQYF. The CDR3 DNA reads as TGTGCCAGTAGTATAGCGGGAACTTATACCTACGAGCAGTACTTC.